This T cell receptor beta chain stems from a study of cytomegalovirus exposure and HLA in healthy donors. With regard to this clone: Antigen unknown.

Whole-study results and caveats: As was reported, the classifier diagnosed cytomegalovirus status with high specificity and sensitivity. Researchers counted roughly 150 TCR beta chains as cytomegalovirus-associated.

Measured with immunoSEQ multiplex PCR; TCRdb has only the in-frame clones, and not every one. The sample includes about 98,000 clones, 70% to 90% of them seen just once. This CDR3 is 15 amino acids long. The V and J ends lost 5 bases and 2 bases, in that order; junction bases with no gene match: 5. Germline lookup yields CDR1 SGHTA and CDR2 FQGNSA. The chain has TRBV7-2 and TRBJ1-2; 10 bases map to TRBD1. The sample consisted of PBMCs. This TCR was recovered from a woman aged 25 to 39 in good health and CMV-seronegative. In DNA, the CDR3 is TGTGCCAGCAGCCGACAGGGGGCTATCAACTATGGCTACACCTTC. Its translation is CASSRQGAINYGYTF.